This T cell receptor beta chain derives from a study of T cells after yellow fever vaccination. Findings of the study overall: In FACS-sorted repertoires, abundant clonotypes from the bulk population could appear as contaminants. At 95% to 97% for CD4 and approximately 88% for CD8, most primary-vaccination clones showed up again after the booster. Peaking on day 5 versus 15, the secondary response was faster but weaker. It was a small share of clonotypes that appeared in both CD4 and CD8 compartments.

This clonotype has a count of ten or more. Its target is not known. Each CDR3 protein gets one entry after TCRdb re-called the 5' RACE reads with MiXCR. Here the sample spans 350,000 to 450,000 distinct CDR3 sequences, approximately 18% being singletons. Trimming removed 3 bases from V and 0 bases from J, with 9 bases in between. CDR3 length: 14 amino acids. Germline V lookup: CDR1 SQVTM, CDR2 ANQGSEA. The chain combines TRBV29-1 with TRBJ1-3, with D uncertain. The sequence came from a man aged 18 to 29 who received the YFV17D yellow fever vaccine. The sequencing here drew on PBMCs, taken before the yellow fever booster vaccination. CDR3 sequence (DNA): TGCAGCGTTGAGCGCGGGGTCTCTGGAAACACCATATATTTT. This codes for CSVERGVSGNTIYF.